This record concerns one TCR beta chain sequence. Its antigen is unknown. Per-base quality was not reported, and no clone a single base away is much larger than it. The CDR3 goes from the cysteine to the phenylalanine over 15 residues. Kept here is only the CDR3 DNA, which spans 45 bases and is read in frame from base 1. CDR1 is given as LGHNA and CDR2 as YNFKEQ, both from the germline V gene. V is pared back by 0 bases and J by 1 base, with 7 bases lying between the germline termini. The trial excluded patients who had a history of autoimmune disease or who were on systemic immunosuppression. Peripheral blood for TCR sequencing was collected from all dose cohorts at baseline, on cycle 4 day 1, and on cycle 7 day 1. Samples came from an open-label, multicenter, first-in-human phase I dose-escalation trial of ivuxolimab. Adults with locally advanced or metastatic head and neck squamous cell, hepatocellular, melanoma or renal cell carcinoma were enrolled in the trial. Before TCR sequencing, CD4+ T cells and CD8+ T cells were sorted from peripheral blood as separate populations.

The data derive from a study of OX40 agonist ivuxolimab in advanced cancers. In terms of the full investigation: Ivuxolimab was an agonistic, fully human IgG2 monoclonal antibody directed against OX40 (CD134), a costimulatory receptor. Among the approximately 54 dose-escalation patients, some 20 had hepatocellular carcinoma, approximately 15 melanoma, 9 renal cell carcinoma and 9 head and neck cancer. The purpose of peripheral TCRbeta sequencing was to test whether ivuxolimab changed TCR sequence diversity and led to clonal T-cell expansion. Prior anti-PD-1, anti-PD-L1 or anti-CTLA-4 therapy was permitted, and approximately 40% of dose-escalation patients had received checkpoint inhibitors. Intravenous ivuxolimab was administered to patients every 2 weeks at six dose levels: 0.01, 0.1, 0.3, 1.5, 3 and 10 mg/kg. Partial responses were achieved by three dose-escalation patients, of whom one had hepatocellular carcinoma and two had cutaneous melanoma. The paper covers the monotherapy dose-escalation part of the phase I ivuxolimab trial, which included N of about 50 patients. A male proportion of approximately 83% and a mean age of approximately 55 years, ranging from roughly 23 to 90, were recorded for the dose-escalation cohort. What the authors observed across the whole study: Clonal expansion of both CD4+ and CD8+ blood T cells was observed from baseline to week 6 at doses 0.1 to 3.0 mg/kg. Partial responders in the 0.1-3.0 mg/kg groups had among the lowest normalized peripheral clonal expansion, especially among CD8+ T cells. Low levels of normalized T-cell clonal expansion were also seen in some nonresponding patients. After ivuxolimab, more expanded clones were found on average in CD8+ T cells than in CD4+ T cells. The antigen specificity of the peripheral T cells that underwent clonal expansion was not determined.

Genomic DNA was extracted from sorted cells for sequencing of the TCRbeta CDR3 region. TCRbeta CDR3 regions were sequenced using the immunoSEQ Assay. The source is immuneACCESS, and TCRdb retained only in-frame sequences with V and J called. Part of the clones is not carried over; for the studies checked, unresolved V genes explain less than half of this, and the remainder is unexplained. In this sample the table shows 43,000 or so clones, approximately 91% of which occur a single time. Over 1% of the sample is taken by the ten largest. The sample was CD4+ or CD8+ T cells sorted from blood, taken in a trial of the OX40 agonist ivuxolimab. The chain uses TRBV4-2 and TRBJ2-4, with the D gene call left open. This TCR came from an adult with an advanced solid tumor such as melanoma, head and neck, liver or kidney cancer. The CDR3 protein is CASSQDWVAKNIQYF. The DNA reads as follows: TGTGCCAGCAGCCAAGATTGGGTTGCCAAAAACATTCAGTACTTC.